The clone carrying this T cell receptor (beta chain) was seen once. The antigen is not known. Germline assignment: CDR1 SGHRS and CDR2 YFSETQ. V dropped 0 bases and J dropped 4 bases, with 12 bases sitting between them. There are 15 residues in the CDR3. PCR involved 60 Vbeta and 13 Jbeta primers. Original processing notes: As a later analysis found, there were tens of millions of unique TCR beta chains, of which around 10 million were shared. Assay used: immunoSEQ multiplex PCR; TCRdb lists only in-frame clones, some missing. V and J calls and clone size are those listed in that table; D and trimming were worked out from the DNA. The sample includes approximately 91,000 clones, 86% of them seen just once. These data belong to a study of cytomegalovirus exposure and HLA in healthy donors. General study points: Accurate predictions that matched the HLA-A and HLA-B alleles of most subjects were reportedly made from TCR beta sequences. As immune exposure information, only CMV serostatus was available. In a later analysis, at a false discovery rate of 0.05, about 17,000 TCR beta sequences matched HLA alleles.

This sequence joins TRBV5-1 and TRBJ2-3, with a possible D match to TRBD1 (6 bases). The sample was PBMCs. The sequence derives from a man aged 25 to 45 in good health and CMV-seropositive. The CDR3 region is CASSLGRGGADTQYF. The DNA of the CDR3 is TGCGCCAGCAGCTTGGGCCGTGGGGGCGCAGATACGCAGTATTTT.